This TCR beta chain was retrieved from a study of shared clonotypes between healthy human individuals. Note on this clone: The target antigen is unknown.

Study results and caveats: Between a few donors, naive CD4 clonotypes were shared at a level of about 5%. Blood alone was sampled, and tissue repertoires likely differ.

Cells designated naive CD8 were CD45RO-negative and were positively selected for CCR7, with terminally differentiated effector memory CD45RA+ cells excluded. Sequenced by immunoSEQ multiplex PCR; TCRdb stores in-frame clones only, minus some. Of fewer than 1 million clones in the sample, just over 95% were seen once. The CDR3 loop spans 17 amino acids. Trimming pared 4 bases from V and 4 bases from J, leaving 22 bases between. Germline CDR1 and CDR2: MGHRA and YSYEKL. The source of this sequence is a man aged 30-40 years in good health. Sequencing used naive CD8+ T cells sorted from blood. The genes are TRBV4-1 and TRBJ1-2, with D hard to call. The CDR3 is CASSRIRTALDVYGYTF. The CDR3 DNA reads as TGCGCCAGCAGCCGCATCCGTACGGCCTTGGACGTCTATGGCTACACCTTC.